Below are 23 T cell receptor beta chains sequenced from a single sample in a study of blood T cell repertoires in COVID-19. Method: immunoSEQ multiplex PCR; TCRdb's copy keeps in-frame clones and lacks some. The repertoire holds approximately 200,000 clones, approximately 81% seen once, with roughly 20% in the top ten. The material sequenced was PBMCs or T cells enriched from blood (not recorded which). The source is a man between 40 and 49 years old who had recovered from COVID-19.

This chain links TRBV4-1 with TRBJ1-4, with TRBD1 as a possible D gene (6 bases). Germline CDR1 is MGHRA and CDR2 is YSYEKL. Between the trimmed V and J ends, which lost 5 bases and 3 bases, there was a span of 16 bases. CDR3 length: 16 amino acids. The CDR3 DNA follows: TGCGCCAGCAGCAACCGGGGGCGGGAGGCTAATGAAAAACTGTTTTTT. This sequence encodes CASSNRGREANEKLFF.

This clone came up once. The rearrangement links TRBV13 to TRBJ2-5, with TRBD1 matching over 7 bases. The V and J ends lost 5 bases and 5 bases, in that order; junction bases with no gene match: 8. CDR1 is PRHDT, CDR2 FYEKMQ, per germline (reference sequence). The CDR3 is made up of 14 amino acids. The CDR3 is CASSELDRRETQYF. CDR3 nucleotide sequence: TGTGCCAGCAGCGAATTGGACAGGCGGGAGACCCAGTACTTC. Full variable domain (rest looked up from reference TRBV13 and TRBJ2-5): AAGVIQSPRHLIKEKRETATLKCYPIPRHDTVYWYQQGPGQDPQFLISFYEKMQSDKGSIPDRFSAQQFSDYHSELNMSSLELGDSALYFCASSELDRRETQYFGPGTRLLVL.

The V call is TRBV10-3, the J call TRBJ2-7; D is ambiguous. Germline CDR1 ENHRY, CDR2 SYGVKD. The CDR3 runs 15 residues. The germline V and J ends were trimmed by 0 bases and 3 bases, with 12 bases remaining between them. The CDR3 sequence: CAISESVRVGYEQYF. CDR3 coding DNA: TGTGCCATCAGTGAGTCAGTCCGGGTCGGCTACGAGCAGTACTTC.

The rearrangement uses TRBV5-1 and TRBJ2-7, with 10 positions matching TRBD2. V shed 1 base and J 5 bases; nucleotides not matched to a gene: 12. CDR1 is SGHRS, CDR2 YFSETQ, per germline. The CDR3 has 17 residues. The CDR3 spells CASSLTPGEAGGHEQYF. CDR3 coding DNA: TGCGCCAGCAGCTTGACCCCCGGGGAAGCGGGAGGGCACGAGCAGTACTTC.

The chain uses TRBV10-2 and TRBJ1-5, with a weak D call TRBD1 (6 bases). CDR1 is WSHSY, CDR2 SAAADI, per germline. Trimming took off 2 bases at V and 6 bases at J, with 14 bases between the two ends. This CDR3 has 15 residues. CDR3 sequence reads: CASSETTGRVQPQHF. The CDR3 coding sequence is TGCGCCAGCAGTGAGACCACAGGGCGGGTTCAGCCCCAGCATTTT.

CDR3 coding DNA: TGTGCCAGCAGCTTAGAGAGGGGGCTCGAGACCCAGTACTTC. Protein sequence: CASSLERGLETQYF. The chain carries TRBV7-9 and TRBJ2-5; TRBD1 aligns across 7 bases. Germline V gives CDR1 SEHNR, CDR2 FQNEAQ (reference sequence). The V and J ends lost 1 base and 5 bases, in that order; junction bases with no gene match: 4. CDR3 size: 14 residues.

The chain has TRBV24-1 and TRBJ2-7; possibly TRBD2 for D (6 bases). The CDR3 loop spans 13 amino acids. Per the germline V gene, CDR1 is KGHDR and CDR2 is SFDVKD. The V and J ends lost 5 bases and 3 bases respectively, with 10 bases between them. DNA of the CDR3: TGTGCCACCAGTGCGGACGGGAGCTACGAGCAGTACTTC. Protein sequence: CATSADGSYEQYF.

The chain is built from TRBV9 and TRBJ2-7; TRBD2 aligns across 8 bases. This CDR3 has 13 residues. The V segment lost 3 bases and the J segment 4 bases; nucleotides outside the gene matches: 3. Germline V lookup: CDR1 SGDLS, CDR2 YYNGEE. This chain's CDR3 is CASSGSGRYEQYF. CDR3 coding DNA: TGTGCCAGCAGCGGAAGCGGGAGATACGAGCAGTACTTC.

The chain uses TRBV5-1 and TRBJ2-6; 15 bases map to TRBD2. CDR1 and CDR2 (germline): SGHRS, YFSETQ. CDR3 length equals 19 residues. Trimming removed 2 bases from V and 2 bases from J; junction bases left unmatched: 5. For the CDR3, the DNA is TGCGCCAGCAGCTTAAGGACTAGCGGGAGGGCCACTGGGGCCAACGTCCTGACTTTC. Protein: CASSLRTSGRATGANVLTF.

The CDR3 loop reads CASSIRQNSPLHF. The CDR3 DNA reads as TGTGCCAGCAGCATCAGACAGAATTCACCCCTCCACTTT. The chain is built from TRBV5-8 and TRBJ1-6, with D perhaps TRBD1 (5 bases). Germline V gene sequence: CDR1 SGHTS, CDR2 YDEGEE. There are 13 residues in the CDR3. V was pared by 4 bases and J by 7 bases, with 9 bases between.

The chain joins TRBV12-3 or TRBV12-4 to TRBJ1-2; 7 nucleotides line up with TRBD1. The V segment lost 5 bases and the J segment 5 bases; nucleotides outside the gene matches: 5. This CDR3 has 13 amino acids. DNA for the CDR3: TGTGCCAGCAGTCCGACAGGGCGATATGGCTACACCTTC. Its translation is CASSPTGRYGYTF.

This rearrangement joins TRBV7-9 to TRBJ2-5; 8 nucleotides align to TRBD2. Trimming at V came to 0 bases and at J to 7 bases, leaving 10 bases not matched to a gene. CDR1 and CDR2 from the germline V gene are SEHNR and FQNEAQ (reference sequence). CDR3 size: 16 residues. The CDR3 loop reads CASSLATTSVYGTQYF. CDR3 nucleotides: TGTGCCAGCAGCTTAGCGACGACTAGCGTATATGGGACCCAGTACTTC.

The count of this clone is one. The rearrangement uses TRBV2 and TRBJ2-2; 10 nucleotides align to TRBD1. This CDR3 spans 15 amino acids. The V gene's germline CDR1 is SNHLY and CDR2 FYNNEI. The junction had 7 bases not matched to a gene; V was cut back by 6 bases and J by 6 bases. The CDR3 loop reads CASRAGTGDSGELFF. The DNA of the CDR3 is TGTGCCAGCAGAGCCGGGACAGGGGATTCCGGGGAGCTGTTTTTT.

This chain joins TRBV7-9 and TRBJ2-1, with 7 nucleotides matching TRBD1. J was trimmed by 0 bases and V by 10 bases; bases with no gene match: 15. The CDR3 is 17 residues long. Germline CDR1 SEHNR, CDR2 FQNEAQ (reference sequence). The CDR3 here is CATAAERGLGSYNEQFF. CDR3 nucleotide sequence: TGTGCCACCGCGGCGGAAAGGGGGCTAGGCTCCTACAATGAGCAGTTCTTC.

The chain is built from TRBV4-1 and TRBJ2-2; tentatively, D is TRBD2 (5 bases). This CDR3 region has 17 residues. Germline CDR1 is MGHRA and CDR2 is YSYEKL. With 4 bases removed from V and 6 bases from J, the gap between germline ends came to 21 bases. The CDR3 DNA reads TGCGCCAGCAGCCGCCAAACCCGTAGCGAGAGGGCCGGGGAGCTGTTTTTT. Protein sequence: CASSRQTRSERAGELFF.

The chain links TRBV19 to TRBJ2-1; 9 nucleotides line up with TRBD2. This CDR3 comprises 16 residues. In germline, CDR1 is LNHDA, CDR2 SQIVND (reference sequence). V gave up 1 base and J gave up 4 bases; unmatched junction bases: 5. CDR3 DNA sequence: TGTGCCAGTAGTATAGTGGCGGGAGGGCTTTACAATGAGCAGTTCTTC. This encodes CASSIVAGGLYNEQFF.

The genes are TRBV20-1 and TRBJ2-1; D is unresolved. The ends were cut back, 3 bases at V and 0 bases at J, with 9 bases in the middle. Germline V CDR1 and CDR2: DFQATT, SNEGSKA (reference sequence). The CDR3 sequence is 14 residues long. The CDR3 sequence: CSASLPRSYNEQFF. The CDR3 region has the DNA TGCAGTGCTAGTCTCCCGCGCTCCTACAATGAGCAGTTCTTC.

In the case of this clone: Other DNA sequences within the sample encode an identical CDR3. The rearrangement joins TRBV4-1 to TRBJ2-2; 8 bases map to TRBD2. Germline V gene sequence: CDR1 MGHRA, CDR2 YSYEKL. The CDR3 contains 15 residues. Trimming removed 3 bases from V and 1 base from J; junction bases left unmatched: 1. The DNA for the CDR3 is TGCGCCAGCAGCCAGAGCGGGAGGAACACCGGGGAGCTGTTTTTT. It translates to CASSQSGRNTGELFF.

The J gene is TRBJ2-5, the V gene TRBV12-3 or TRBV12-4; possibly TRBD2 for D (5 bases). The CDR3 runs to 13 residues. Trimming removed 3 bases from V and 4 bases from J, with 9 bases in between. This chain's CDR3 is CASSLSGGETQYF. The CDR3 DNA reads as TGTGCCAGCAGTTTGTCTGGAGGAGAGACCCAGTACTTC.

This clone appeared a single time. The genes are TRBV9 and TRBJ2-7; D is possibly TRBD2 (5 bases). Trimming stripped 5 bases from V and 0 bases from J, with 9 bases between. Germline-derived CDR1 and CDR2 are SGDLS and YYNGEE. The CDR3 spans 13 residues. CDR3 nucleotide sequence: TGTGCCAGCAGTGGAGGTTTCTCCTACGAGCAGTACTTC. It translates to CASSGGFSYEQYF.

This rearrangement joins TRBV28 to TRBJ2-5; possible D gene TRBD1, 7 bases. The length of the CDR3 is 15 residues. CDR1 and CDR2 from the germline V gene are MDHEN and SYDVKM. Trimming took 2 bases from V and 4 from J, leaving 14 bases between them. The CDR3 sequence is CASSLGQGGGETQYF. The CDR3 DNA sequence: TGTGCCAGCAGTTTAGGTCAGGGGGGAGGAGAGACCCAGTACTTC.

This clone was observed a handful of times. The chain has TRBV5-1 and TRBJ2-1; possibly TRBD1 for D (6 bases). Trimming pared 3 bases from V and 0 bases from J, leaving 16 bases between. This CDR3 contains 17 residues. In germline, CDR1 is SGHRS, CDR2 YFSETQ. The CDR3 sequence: CASSSSPGHFSYNEQFF. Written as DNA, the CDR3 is TGCGCCAGCAGCTCCTCTCCGGGACACTTCTCCTACAATGAGCAGTTCTTC.

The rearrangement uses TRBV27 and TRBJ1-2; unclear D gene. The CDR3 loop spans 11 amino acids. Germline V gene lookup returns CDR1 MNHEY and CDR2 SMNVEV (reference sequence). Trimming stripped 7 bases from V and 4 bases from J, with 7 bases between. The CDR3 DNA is TGTGCCAGCACCGGTGGCTATGGCTACACCTTC. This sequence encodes CASTGGYGYTF.